Below are 21 T cell receptor beta chains sequenced from a single sample in a study of CD8+ T cells in alopecia areata (dated by TCRdb to 2017 to 2018). To prepare the library, the immunoSEQ multiplex PCR assay was applied. RNA was extracted from all samples and reverse transcribed into cDNA as template for TCR sequencing. Drawn from immuneACCESS, this table holds only the in-frame rearrangements with V and J called that TCRdb kept. Clones are partly lost; checked studies trace under half to an unresolved V gene and leave the rest unexplained. The sample contains some 220,000 clones, 50% to 60% of them found a single time. Together, the top ten hold roughly 1.5% of the sample. Read against the paper, the sample's time point label means: more than 3 weeks on oral tofacitinib. What the treatment or condition label conveys for this sample: oral pan-JAK inhibitor, 5-10 mg twice daily. Sequenced material: CD4+ T cells sorted from blood, taken at week 4, from a patient treated with tofacitinib. The receptors originated from a human donor with alopecia areata.

This clone was seen once. The chain recombines TRBV6-1 with TRBJ2-3, with 10 bases that match TRBD1. Germline V CDR1 and CDR2: MNHNS, SASEGT. V shed 3 bases and J 5 bases; nucleotides not matched to a gene: 2. The CDR3 spans 14 residues. The CDR3 spells CASSDRDRGDTQYF. In DNA, the CDR3 is TGTGCCAGCAGTGACCGGGACAGGGGAGATACGCAGTATTTT.

The V and J genes are TRBV20-1 and TRBJ1-2, with D possibly matching TRBD1 (5 bases). The CDR3 is 11 residues long. The V gene lost 7 bases and the J gene lost 7 bases, with 13 bases spanning the gap. CDR1 and CDR2 from the germline V gene are DFQATT and SNEGSKA (reference sequence). The CDR3 region is CSGQGVGGYTF. CDR3 DNA sequence: TGCAGTGGGCAGGGTGTGGGTGGCTACACCTTC.

The chain carries TRBV5-6 and TRBJ2-3; 7 bases align to TRBD1. The CDR3 runs to 14 residues. Per the germline V gene, CDR1 is SGHDT and CDR2 is YYEEEE. The V segment lost 4 bases and the J segment 15 bases; nucleotides outside the gene matches: 17. CDR3 loop: CASSQFPLTGLVYF. CDR3 nucleotide sequence: TGTGCCAGCAGCCAATTTCCCCTGACAGGGTTGGTTTATTTT. Using reference TRBV5-6 and TRBJ2-3 for the parts outside the CDR3, the full variable domain is DAGVTQSPTHLIKTRGQQVTLRCSPKSGHDTVSWYQQALGQGPQFIFQYYEEEERQRGNFPDRFSGHQFPNYSSELNVNALLLGDSALYLCASSQFPLTGLVYFGPGTRLTVL.

The V gene is TRBV25-1, the J gene TRBJ2-4; D is unclear. CDR3 length equals 15 residues. V was pared by 3 bases and J by 5 bases, with 14 bases between. Per the germline V gene, CDR1 is MGHDK and CDR2 is SYGVNS. The CDR3 loop is CASSETGVRENIQYF. The DNA of the CDR3 is TGTGCCAGCAGTGAGACTGGTGTCAGAGAAAACATTCAGTACTTC.

The V gene is TRBV30, the J gene TRBJ1-1, with unresolved D. V lost 1 base, J lost 2 bases, and 8 bases lay in between. There are 13 residues in the CDR3. Germline CDR1 GTSNPN, CDR2 SVGIG (reference sequence). The CDR3 sequence is CAWSGGPNTEAFF. CDR3 sequence (DNA): TGTGCCTGGAGTGGAGGGCCTAACACTGAAGCTTTCTTT.

V is TRBV9 and J is TRBJ1-2; perhaps TRBD1 as D (5 bases). CDR1 and CDR2 from the germline V gene are SGDLS and YYNGEE. Trimming left V 0 bases short and J 6 bases short, with 15 bases between. The CDR3 spans 15 residues. The CDR3 loop is CASSVATSGRDGYTF. Here the CDR3 DNA reads TGTGCCAGCAGCGTAGCTACATCGGGGCGGGATGGCTACACCTTC.

V gene TRBV4-3 combines with J gene TRBJ1-2, with 8 bases lining up with TRBD1. From germline, CDR1 is LGHNA and CDR2 YSLEER. V lost 4 bases and J lost 6; bases outside the gene matches: 7. The CDR3 is 14 amino acids. The CDR3 DNA sequence: TGCGCCAGCAGCCGAGCGGACAGGGAGAATGGCTACACCTTC. Amino acid sequence: CASSRADRENGYTF.

The chain uses TRBV2 and TRBJ2-3, with 13 bases identical to TRBD2. Looked up from germline, CDR1 is SNHLY and CDR2 is FYNNEI. The CDR3 is made up of 14 amino acids. V gave up 5 bases and J gave up 11 bases; unmatched junction bases: 7. The CDR3: CASSPGTSGVGQYF. The CDR3 DNA is TGTGCCAGCAGTCCCGGGACTAGCGGGGTCGGGCAGTATTTT.

This chain uses TRBV11-2 with TRBJ2-1, with D possibly being TRBD1 (5 bases). The germline gives CDR1 SGHAT, CDR2 FQNNGV. CDR3 length: 13 amino acids. Trimming took 6 bases from V and 4 from J, leaving 10 bases between them. For the CDR3, the DNA is TGTGCCAGCAGACCCGACAGTTACAATGAGCAGTTCTTC. This gives the protein CASRPDSYNEQFF. The variable domain in full, with the rest retrieved from reference TRBV11-2 and TRBJ2-1, is EAGVAQSPRYKIIEKRQSVAFWCNPISGHATLYWYQQILGQGPKLLIQFQNNGVVDDSQLPKDRFSAERLKGVDSTLKIQPAKLEDSAVYLCASRPDSYNEQFFGPGTRLTVL.

This clone appeared a few times. This chain links TRBV19 with TRBJ1-1; D is unclear. Trimming removed 7 bases at V and 1 base at J, with 7 bases between. This CDR3 contains 12 residues. CDR1 and CDR2 (germline): LNHDA, SQIVND (reference sequence). The DNA for the CDR3 is TGTGCCAGTAATGAAGGGAACACTGAAGCTTTCTTT. Protein sequence: CASNEGNTEAFF.

This clone was detected a few times. V is TRBV5-6 and J is TRBJ2-3; unclear D gene. Per the germline V gene, CDR1 is SGHDT and CDR2 is YYEEEE. There are 11 residues in the CDR3. V was shortened by 2 bases and J by 6 bases, with 4 bases between the two germline ends. CDR3 nucleotides: TGTGCCAGCAGCTTCGGGGATACGCAGTATTTT. Its protein product is CASSFGDTQYF.

With respect to this clone: The identical CDR3 is also encoded by other nucleotide sequences in the sample. This chain links TRBV4-3 with TRBJ1-6, with TRBD1 as a possible D gene (6 bases). The ends were cut back, 1 base at V and 5 bases at J, with 9 bases in the middle. Germline CDR1 reads LGHNA; CDR2 reads YSLEER. The CDR3 covers 15 residues. The CDR3 DNA is TGCGCCAGCAGCCAAGGGGCAGGGGATAATTCACCCCTCCACTTT. Its protein product is CASSQGAGDNSPLHF.

V gene TRBV6-6 combines with J gene TRBJ2-3; TRBD1 is a possible D gene (5 bases). Looked up from germline, CDR1 is MNHNY and CDR2 is SVGAGI (reference sequence). V shed 6 bases and J shed 6 bases, with 10 bases lying between them. The CDR3 covers 12 residues. In nucleotides, the CDR3 is TGTGCCAGCAGCCACAGGTGGGATACGCAGTATTTT. Its protein product is CASSHRWDTQYF.

This clone was detected a few times. V and J are TRBV7-9 and TRBJ2-6; D might be TRBD1 (5 bases). The germline V gene has CDR1 SEHNR and CDR2 FQNEAQ (reference sequence). V shed 1 base and J shed 0 bases, with 7 bases lying between them. The CDR3 contains 16 residues. The CDR3 DNA is TGTGCCAGCAGCTTAGACAGGACCTCTGGGGCCAACGTCCTGACTTTC. This codes for CASSLDRTSGANVLTF.

The chain has TRBV25-1 and TRBJ1-2, with a tentative D call TRBD1 (6 bases). The germline V gene encodes CDR1 MGHDK and CDR2 SYGVNS. There are 14 residues in the CDR3. Trimming removed 6 bases at V and 5 bases at J, with 16 bases between. Written as DNA, the CDR3 is TGTGCCAGCAGCCCCCCCGGACAGATATATGGCTACACCTTC. It yields the protein CASSPPGQIYGYTF.

This clone was observed a few times. The chain links TRBV4-1 to TRBJ2-2, with D maybe TRBD2 (6 bases). Looked up from germline, CDR1 is MGHRA and CDR2 is YSYEKL. With 2 bases removed from V and 4 bases from J, the gap between germline ends came to 17 bases. The CDR3 contains 17 residues. The DNA for the CDR3 is TGCGCCAGCAGCCAACCGGAAGCGGGTAGATTCACCGGGGAGCTGTTTTTT. Translating gives CASSQPEAGRFTGELFF.

The CDR3 is CASSADTSSYNEQFF. CDR3 bases: TGCGCCAGCAGCGCAGACACTAGCTCCTACAATGAGCAGTTCTTC. This chain connects TRBV5-1 to TRBJ2-1; D might be TRBD2 (5 bases). Germline-derived CDR1 and CDR2 are SGHRS and YFSETQ. The CDR3 has 15 residues. The germline V and J ends were trimmed by 4 bases and 0 bases, with 11 bases remaining between them.

The V and J genes are TRBV29-1 and TRBJ2-5, with D possibly matching TRBD2 (5 bases). The germline V and J ends were trimmed by 1 base and 5 bases, with 8 bases remaining between them. This CDR3 is built from 12 residues. Germline loops: CDR1 SQVTM, CDR2 ANQGSEA. The CDR3 protein is CSVEVTGETQYF. The CDR3 nucleotides read TGCAGCGTTGAAGTTACGGGGGAGACCCAGTACTTC.

V and J are TRBV29-1 and TRBJ1-2; TRBD1 matches 11 bases. The V gene's germline CDR1 is SQVTM and CDR2 ANQGSEA. CDR3 length: 12 residues. Trimming cost V 6 bases and J 7 bases; bases outside gene matches: 4. CDR3 bases: TGCAGCGTGGACAGGGGGCTGGGTGGCTACACCTTC. Translating it yields CSVDRGLGGYTF.

This chain links TRBV7-2 with TRBJ2-3; D not certain. Looked up from germline, CDR1 is SGHTA and CDR2 is FQGNSA. CDR3 length: 13 amino acids. The V and J ends lost 5 bases and 2 bases respectively, with 8 bases between them. CDR3 in DNA: TGTGCCAGCAGCACGACAATCACAGATACGCAGTATTTT. Translation gives CASSTTITDTQYF.

This chain joins TRBV30 and TRBJ1-1; the match to TRBD1 covers 7 bases. Germline CDR1 reads GTSNPN; CDR2 reads SVGIG (reference sequence). This CDR3 has 15 amino acids. Germline trimming cut 0 bases from V and 3 bases from J; bases unmatched to any gene: 7. The CDR3 DNA reads as TGTGCCTGGAGTGTCCCGACAGGGTCGGACACTGAAGCTTTCTTT. This gives the protein CAWSVPTGSDTEAFF.